The 22 T cell receptor beta chains below all came from one sample that was sequenced in a study of regulatory dendritic cells for organ transplantation. The protocol was immunoSEQ multiplex PCR, while the TCRdb copy is restricted to in-frame clones and leaves out a portion. The sample lists roughly 30,000 clones; roughly 84% were seen once. Material for sequencing was naive CD8+ T cells from blood. Documented subset: CD45RA+ naive T cells. The source of these receptors is a human donor in good health.

This chain connects TRBV25-1 to TRBJ2-1; possibly TRBD2 for D (5 bases). CDR3 length equals 13 residues. The germline V gene has CDR1 MGHDK and CDR2 SYGVNS. The V and J ends lost 7 bases and 10 bases respectively, with 17 bases between them. The CDR3 DNA follows: TGTGCCAGCACCCGGAGTAACCGGGAAGAGCAGTTCTTC. This translates into CASTRSNREEQFF.

Of note for this clone: Other DNA variants within this sample encode the same CDR3. This chain links TRBV5-8 with TRBJ2-7; the match to TRBD1 covers 7 bases. The CDR3 length is 14 residues. V dropped 5 bases and J dropped 0; count of bases not matched to a gene: 5. Germline CDR1 SGHTS, CDR2 YDEGEE. CDR3 nucleotide sequence: TGTGCCAGCAGTTCCCGGGACAGCTCCTACGAGCAGTACTTC. Translating it yields CASSSRDSSYEQYF.

This clone was recorded once. This rearrangement joins TRBV9 to TRBJ1-6, with 10 bases fitting TRBD1. V shed 2 bases, J shed 10 bases, and the junction held 6 bases outside the gene matches. CDR3 length: 15 amino acids. Germline CDR1 reads SGDLS; CDR2 reads YYNGEE. The CDR3 nucleotides are TGTGCCAGCAGCGTGGGGGACAGGGGCCGCTCACCCCTCCACTTT. Protein product: CASSVGDRGRSPLHF.

The chain couples TRBV7-9 to TRBJ1-2; D remains unclear. CDR3 length equals 16 residues. The V end lost 4 bases, the J end lost 7 bases, and 22 bases lay between the germline ends. In germline, CDR1 is SEHNR, CDR2 FQNEAQ (reference sequence). The CDR3 sequence: CASSWLEDQFLGGYTF. CDR3 sequence (DNA): TGTGCCAGCAGCTGGCTTGAAGATCAGTTCCTTGGTGGCTACACCTTC.

In DNA, the CDR3 is TGTGCCAGCAGTTACGGGGCCTTGTCTGGAAACACCATATATTTT. Protein sequence: CASSYGALSGNTIYF. The rearrangement uses TRBV6-5 and TRBJ1-3; TRBD1 is a possible D gene (5 bases). V was cut by 2 bases and J by 1 base, with 9 bases left in between. Germline CDR1 and CDR2: MNHEY and SVGAGI. This CDR3 spans 15 amino acids.

The CDR3 DNA reads as TGTGCCAGCAGTGAACTACAGAAGACCTCCTACGAGCAGTACTTC. This encodes CASSELQKTSYEQYF. The chain links TRBV6-1 to TRBJ2-7; D gene uncertain. This CDR3 is 15 amino acids long. Germline-derived CDR1 and CDR2 are MNHNS and SASEGT. V shed 2 bases and J shed 0 bases, with 11 bases lying between them.

The chain carries TRBV12-5 and TRBJ1-5, with TRBD1 identical over 9 bases. With V trimmed by 3 bases and J by 2 bases, 11 bases remained unmatched. CDR1 and CDR2 (germline): LGHNT, FRNRAP. CDR3 length equals 18 residues. CDR3 amino acids: CASGLPTGGRYGNQPQHF. DNA for the CDR3: TGTGCTAGTGGTTTACCGACAGGGGGGAGATATGGCAATCAGCCCCAGCATTTT.

The chain recombines TRBV6-5 with TRBJ2-2; TRBD1 is a possible D gene (6 bases). The V gene's germline CDR1 is MNHEY and CDR2 SVGAGI. Trimming cost V 7 bases and J 4 bases, with 10 bases left between them. The CDR3 runs to 13 residues. CDR3 DNA sequence: TGTGCCAGCAAGGAAGGGGGCACCGGGGAGCTGTTTTTT. Protein product: CASKEGGTGELFF.

The V and J genes are TRBV19 and TRBJ2-3; 8 positions agree with TRBD2. The CDR3 runs to 15 residues. Germline-derived CDR1 and CDR2 are LNHDA and SQIVND (reference sequence). V lost 4 bases to trimming and J lost 4 bases; unmatched junction nucleotides: 7. The CDR3 nucleotides read TGTGCCAGTAGTACAAACGGGGGGGCCGCAGATACGCAGTATTTT. Translated, it gives CASSTNGGAADTQYF.

The rearrangement links TRBV13 to TRBJ2-3, with TRBD1 identical over 7 bases. V was clipped by 5 bases and J by 2 bases; unmatched bases: 7. Germline CDR1 PRHDT, CDR2 FYEKMQ (reference sequence). The length of the CDR3 is 15 residues. The CDR3 sequence: CASSETGAYTDTQYF. The CDR3 region has the DNA TGTGCCAGCAGCGAAACAGGGGCCTACACAGATACGCAGTATTTT.

This clone appeared a single time. V is TRBV19 and J is TRBJ2-7; 9 nucleotides match TRBD1. Trimming took 4 bases from V and 1 from J; bases not matched to a gene: 5. This CDR3 is 15 amino acids long. Germline CDR1 LNHDA, CDR2 SQIVND (reference sequence). Here the CDR3 reads CASSTGTGMSYEQYF. The CDR3 DNA sequence: TGTGCCAGTAGTACTGGGACAGGGATGTCCTACGAGCAGTACTTC.

The rearrangement links TRBV6-1 to TRBJ1-5, with TRBD1 matching 8 bases. This CDR3 comprises 15 residues. Germline V lookup: CDR1 MNHNS, CDR2 SASEGT. V lost 3 bases to trimming and J lost 7 bases; unmatched junction nucleotides: 8. The CDR3 bases are TGTGCCAGCAGTGATAGCAGGGGGCTCCCACAGCCCCAGCATTTT. Its translation: CASSDSRGLPQPQHF.

This clone was counted only a few times. The chain employs TRBV12-5 and TRBJ2-1; D is uncertain. The V gene's germline CDR1 is LGHNT and CDR2 FRNRAP. V dropped 3 bases and J dropped 5 bases, with 5 bases sitting between them. The CDR3 totals 12 residues. CDR3 region: CASGFTNNEQFF. Written as DNA, the CDR3 is TGTGCTAGTGGTTTCACTAACAATGAGCAGTTCTTC.

The chain joins TRBV29-1 to TRBJ2-1; TRBD1 matches at 7 bases. J lost 9 bases, V lost 1 base, and 15 bases had no gene match. Germline V gives CDR1 SQVTM, CDR2 ANQGSEA. This CDR3 contains 16 residues. The CDR3: CSVEGLRYRGFGEQFF. For the CDR3, the DNA is TGCAGCGTTGAAGGTCTCCGGTACAGGGGATTCGGTGAGCAGTTCTTC.

The chain carries TRBV25-1 and TRBJ2-6, with TRBD1 matching 9 bases. This CDR3 contains 18 residues. V lost 4 bases, J lost 2 bases, and 9 bases stayed unmatched. Per germline, CDR1 MGHDK and CDR2 SYGVNS. As DNA, the CDR3 is TGTGCCAGCAGTGTCTTCGGGACAGGGATTCCTGGGGCCAACGTCCTGACTTTC. Amino acids: CASSVFGTGIPGANVLTF.

This sequence joins TRBV5-8 and TRBJ1-1; TRBD1 is a possible D gene (5 bases). This CDR3 spans 14 amino acids. Germline CDR1 and CDR2: SGHTS and YDEGEE. With 0 bases removed from V and 1 base from J, the gap between germline ends came to 7 bases. CDR3 in amino acids: CASSLGQQNTEAFF. CDR3 in DNA: TGTGCCAGCAGCTTGGGACAGCAGAACACTGAAGCTTTCTTT.

CDR3 bases: TGTGCCAGCAGCGGGACATCGACCTATGGCTACACCTTC. Translating gives CASSGTSTYGYTF. The chain is built from TRBV25-1 and TRBJ1-2; a weak D match, TRBD1 (6 bases). Germline V gene lookup returns CDR1 MGHDK and CDR2 SYGVNS. This CDR3 is built from 13 residues. Trimming cost V 6 bases and J 4 bases, with 12 bases left between them.

V is TRBV27 and J is TRBJ1-5; D is unclear. CDR1 and CDR2 from the germline V gene are MNHEY and SMNVEV (reference sequence). Trimming removed 5 bases at V and 2 bases at J, with 13 bases between. The CDR3 sequence is 15 residues long. CDR3 amino acids: CASSPGRWGNQPQHF. The CDR3 bases are TGTGCCAGCAGTCCCGGCAGGTGGGGCAATCAGCCCCAGCATTTT.

The V call is TRBV7-2, the J call TRBJ1-1; D is uncertain. The CDR3 has 14 amino acids. The germline V gene encodes CDR1 SGHTA and CDR2 FQGNSA. The V gene lost 1 base and the J gene lost 2 bases, with 8 bases spanning the gap. CDR3 region: CASSLVPVNTEAFF. DNA for the CDR3: TGTGCCAGCAGCTTAGTCCCAGTAAACACTGAAGCTTTCTTT.

The chain couples TRBV11-2 to TRBJ2-2; D unresolved. Trimming took 3 bases from V and 0 from J, leaving 11 bases between them. Germline V gene sequence: CDR1 SGHAT, CDR2 FQNNGV. This CDR3 comprises 16 residues. For the CDR3, the DNA is TGTGCCAGCAGCTTTTCTGCCAGATCGAACACCGGGGAGCTGTTTTTT. This encodes CASSFSARSNTGELFF.

The chain recombines TRBV9 with TRBJ2-7; 9 nucleotides match TRBD2. Germline lookup yields CDR1 SGDLS and CDR2 YYNGEE. The CDR3 spans 14 residues. With V trimmed by 4 bases and J by 3 bases, 5 bases remained unmatched. The CDR3 DNA follows: TGTGCCAGCAGCAGCGGGGGGCGGAACTACGAGCAGTACTTC. As protein: CASSSGGRNYEQYF.

The V gene is TRBV11-2, the J gene TRBJ2-7, with 10 bases aligning to TRBD2. CDR1 and CDR2 from the germline V gene are SGHAT and FQNNGV. J was trimmed by 7 bases and V by 6 bases; bases with no gene match: 12. The CDR3 contains 15 residues. Here the CDR3 DNA reads TGTGCCAGCAGTACCAGCGGGGGGGTTGTCTGGGAGCAGTACTTC. Its translation: CASSTSGGVVWEQYF.